Detailed here is one TCR beta chain. This entry is derived from a study of blood T cell repertoires in COVID-19. About the study: Acute and convalescent COVID-19 samples came from the United States, Italy and Spain. PBMCs, B-cell-depleted T cells, or T cells were the source of the cDNA or gDNA that made up the material.

As originally analysed: Amplified reference gene primers provided the basis for estimating nucleated cell counts. Sequenced by immunoSEQ multiplex PCR; TCRdb stores in-frame clones only, minus some. V and J calls and clone size are given by that table; D and trimming were obtained from the DNA. The sample consists of tens of thousands of clones, roughly 89% of them appearing once. The J segment lost 10 bases and the V segment lost 4 bases, leaving 1 base of the junction unmatched. The CDR3 contains 12 residues. The chain links TRBV12-3 or TRBV12-4 to TRBJ1-6, with TRBD1 matching over 7 bases. The sample was peripheral blood. The sequence was collected from a human donor in a cohort sampled during active COVID-19. The CDR3 here is CASSSGGSPLHF. DNA of the CDR3: TGTGCCAGCAGTTCAGGGGGGTCACCCCTCCACTTT.